This T cell receptor beta chain came from a study of cytomegalovirus exposure and HLA in healthy donors (dated by TCRdb to 2016 to 2017). Context from the whole study: In an earlier analysis of roughly 590 of the donors, 276 Gb of sequence data and 120 million or so unique TCR beta sequences from 180 million or so T cells were reported. Typing coverage differed by locus: A, B, C, DRB1 and DQB1 were typed in about 620-630 donors, DQA1 in 522, DPA1 in 600 to 610, and DPB1 in just under 490. Along with the approximately 600-subject first cohort, a separate validation cohort of roughly 110 different subjects was used. A later analysis re-examined previously published TCR beta repertoires from 600 to 700 donors and added high-resolution HLA genotyping to investigate patterns of TCR occurrence. The study used immunosequencing to profile the T cell repertoires of several hundred subjects and linked those repertoires to cytomegalovirus serostatus. High-throughput TCR immunosequencing, statistical association of individual TCRs with disease status, and machine learning were combined to predict cytomegalovirus infection status. HLA typing covered class I and class II loci at four-digit resolution. Among the roughly 370 genotyped donors, around 81% belonged to the genetic ancestry cluster associated with self-reported Caucasian donors. An earlier analysis of some 500 of the donors applied high-throughput TCR beta sequencing to assess whether each TCR beta V gene segment acted as functional or pseudogenic. Rather than drawing on any new phenotypic data, the later analysis identified candidate immune exposures from TCR beta sequences and the way those sequences occurred across donors. Roughly 300 gigabases of sequencing data and 80 million or so unique TCR sequences were included in an early release covering around 600 HLA-typed donors. Among roughly 370 genotyped donors of the cohort, an average of approximately 240,000 unique TCR beta nucleotide sequences were sequenced per donor, roughly 20% of them non-productive. Four to six DR-DQ haplotypes were handled as single units for association and clustering, since linkage in the cohort was strong. In a later genetic analysis, genome-wide SNP genotypes for about three fifths of the roughly 670 donors were used, and that subset was treated as a discovery cohort. The study was designed to test whether signatures of past pathogen exposure could be identified by cataloging public T cell receptors. All discovery cohort repertoires had been generated using a single sequencing platform. Donor age, sex, ethnicity and CMV serostatus were compiled together with the repertoire data. What the work shows at the level of the full study, not this receptor alone: An association between a missense DCLRE1C variant and V-gene and J-gene trimming of TCR beta chains was found in a later genetic analysis and replicated in an independent cohort. According to a later analysis, parvovirus B19, influenza, CMV and Epstein-Barr virus appeared linked to several top co-occurrence clusters. Some IMGT-functional V segments, including TRBV6-2 and TRBV6-3, could not be told apart with the 87-base-pair reads, so those segments were excluded. Only TCR beta chains were sequenced in this cohort, and the absence of alpha or paired-chain data limited detectable features. For the cohort, immune exposure information was limited to CMV serostatus. Correlated functional status among segregating V segments might be attributable to linkage disequilibrium, but an unknown experimental factor could not be ruled out. A later analysis found that most CMV-associated TCR beta chains appeared HLA-restricted, with HLA associations seemingly driven largely by CMV exposure. In a later analysis, HLA-associated TCR beta chains showed more clonal expansion and lower generation probabilities than non-associated chains that were equally common. Most TCR sequences were observed very rarely across donors, whereas some public TCRs were present in many individuals. In a later genetic analysis, fewer N-insertions in productive TCRs were reported among donors in an Asian-associated ancestry cluster than the approximately 670-donor mean. Broadly in line with IMGT annotations, most TCR beta V segments showed up in productive rearrangements about 87% or about 30% of the time in an earlier analysis of 450 to 600 of the donors. A cluster of highly shared sequence variants was judged likely to be a technical artifact of the sequencing pipeline. Strong co-occurrence of HLA alleles, especially DR and DQ, made assigning TCR associations to individual alleles difficult. It was suggested by the authors that the approach could potentially be generalized to other disease states and immunological phenotypes. Presence/absence analyses assumed roughly uniform sequencing depth across donors, an assumption that may not hold. A further reported finding was that TCR beta sequences accurately predicted the HLA-A and HLA-B alleles for most subjects in the first cohort. Because HLA typing was missing for some donors at each locus, association tests included only the typed subset. Because counts were too low, about 18 rarely observed V segments, including chromosome 9 orphons, were left out of the earlier analysis of several hundred of the donors. In a later analysis, the rate of TCR association differed among HLA loci, with DRB1 alleles having the most associated TCRs and HLA-C alleles having the fewest. The classifier was reported to diagnose cytomegalovirus status with high specificity and sensitivity in both the original cohort and the validation cohort. The study listed over 150 TCR beta chains as associated with cytomegalovirus. Specific HLA alleles were associated with 16,951 TCR beta sequences at a false discovery rate of 0.05 in a later analysis. A few of the identified cytomegalovirus-associated TCR beta chains were confirmed in vitro to be specific for cytomegalovirus antigens.

A distance of 9 bases separates the germline ends of V and J, which lose 5 bases and 2 bases respectively. The CDR3 measures 13 amino acids from cysteine to phenylalanine. Only the CDR3 portion is preserved as DNA: 39 bases, with reading frame beginning at the first base. From the germline V gene, CDR1 is SGHAT and CDR2 is FQNNGV. Notes on this clone: The antigen it recognizes is unknown. Base qualities are missing; no much larger clone stands one base away.

The library was produced with the immunoSEQ multiplex PCR assay. The multiplex PCR relied on a mix of 60 forward primers for TCR Vbeta segments and 13 reverse primers for TCR Jbeta segments. The CDR3 region of rearranged TCR beta genes was amplified from genomic DNA with a multiplex PCR assay. Amplified TCR beta libraries were sequenced as 87-base-pair reads on the Illumina HiSeq System. On the study's bioinformatics: In a later analysis, approximately 74 million unique TCR beta chains were counted across the roughly 670 repertoires, and roughly 11 million of these chains were shared by at least two donors. To remove PCR and sequencing errors, raw reads were error-corrected and collapsed into unique sequences using a nearest-neighbor algorithm that merged closely related sequences. CDR3 sequences were aligned to IMGT reference sequences to assign V, D and J gene segments. For a sequence to be retained, at least a six-nucleotide match to both a V gene segment and a J gene segment was required. Rearrangements were classified as productive when the CDR3 lacked stop codons and remained in frame with V and J, and all other rearrangements were classified as non-productive. CDR3 was defined according to IMGT convention as the region running from the second conserved V-encoded cysteine to the conserved J-encoded phenylalanine. In an earlier analysis of approximately 590 of the donors, sequences lacking an unambiguous match to a single V gene segment were excluded. An earlier analysis of 500 to 700 of the donors classified V segments as functional when productive rearrangements were above 56.7% and as segregating when the standard deviation between donors was above 5%. A statistical classification framework was built to diagnose cytomegalovirus status from the catalog of TCR beta chain sequences. V and J gene assignment, in a later analysis, came from comparing TCR nucleotide sequences with IMGT/GENE-DB human TR gene sequences. Using the TCRdist pipeline, a later analysis assigned CDR3 sequences along with most-parsimonious VDJ recombination scenarios. In a later analysis, each TCR beta chain was defined by its CDR3 amino acid sequence together with its V-gene family, and reads without a unique V-gene family were excluded. In a later analysis, 450 to 600 highly shared, low-generation-probability nucleotide sequences were removed to address suspected cross-contamination and a sequencing artifact. A later analysis calculated a clonal expansion index for each public chain from normalized within-repertoire ranks of inferred template counts. Generation probabilities in a later analysis came from a VDJ recombination model fitted to out-of-frame rearrangements, and those results were checked against IGoR. In a later analysis, hypergeometric tests were used to score TCR-TCR, TCR-HLA and TCR-CMV co-occurrence, with a repertoire-size bias correction applied to TCR pairs. To estimate false discovery rates, a later analysis permuted the HLA or CMV assignments 20 times. In a later analysis, co-occurring TCRs were grouped using DBSCAN, and TCRdist sequence similarity was added for clustering within HLA-allele-positive subsets. For co-occurrence clustering, repertoires with fewer than 30,000 or more than 120,000 public chains were excluded, along with roughly 5 repertoires with anomalous nucleotide sharing. As stored in TCRdb, this immuneACCESS dataset retains in-frame rearrangements with V and J assigned. A fraction of the clones does not appear; measured against another copy, unresolved V genes explain less than half of the discrepancy, and the remainder lacks a known reason. That table is the source of V, J and clone size, and D and trimming were worked out from the DNA. The sample data list about 63,000 clones, and approximately 71% of these were observed just once. Of the sample, under 30% is held by the ten largest clones.

The cohort consisted of 666 healthy bone marrow donors. At the time of sampling, all cohort members were nominally healthy, though unrecorded immune exposures were likely present. The donor tested CMV seropositive and was one of the 289 seropositive cohort members. A peripheral blood sample was provided by each donor, and peripheral blood mononuclear cells were used for TCR beta sequencing. The Qiagen DNeasy Blood Extraction Kit was used to extract genomic DNA from the blood cell samples. This receptor chain uses TRBV11-2 and TRBJ1-1; the D gene is perhaps TRBD1, on 6 matching bases. Sequencing was carried out using PBMCs. The receptor was derived from a middle-aged woman in good health and CMV-seropositive. The sequenced DNA is TGTGCCAGCAGCCTACAGGGTAACACTGAAGCTTTCTTT. Its translation reads: CASSLQGNTEAFF.